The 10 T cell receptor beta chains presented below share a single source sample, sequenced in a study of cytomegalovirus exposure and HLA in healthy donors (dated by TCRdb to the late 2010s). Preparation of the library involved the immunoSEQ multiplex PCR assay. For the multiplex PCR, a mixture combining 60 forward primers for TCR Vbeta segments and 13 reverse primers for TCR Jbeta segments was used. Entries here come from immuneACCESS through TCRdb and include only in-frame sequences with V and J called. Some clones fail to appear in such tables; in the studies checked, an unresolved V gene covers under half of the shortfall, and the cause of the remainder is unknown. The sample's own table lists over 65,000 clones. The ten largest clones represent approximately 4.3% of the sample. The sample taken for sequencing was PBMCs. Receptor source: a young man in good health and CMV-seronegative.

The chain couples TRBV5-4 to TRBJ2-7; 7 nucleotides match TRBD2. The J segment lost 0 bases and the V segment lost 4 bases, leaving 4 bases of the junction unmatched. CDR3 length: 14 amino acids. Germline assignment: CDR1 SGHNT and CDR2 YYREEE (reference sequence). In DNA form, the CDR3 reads TGTGCCAGCAGCCCCCGGGGGGACTCCTACGAGCAGTACTTC. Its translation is CASSPRGDSYEQYF.

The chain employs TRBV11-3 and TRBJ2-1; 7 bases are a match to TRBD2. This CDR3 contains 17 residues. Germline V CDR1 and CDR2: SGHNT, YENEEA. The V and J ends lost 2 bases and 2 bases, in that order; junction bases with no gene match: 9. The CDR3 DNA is TGTGCCAGCAGCTTAAGTCCGCTAGCGGCGGCCTACAATGAGCAGTTCTTC. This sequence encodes CASSLSPLAAAYNEQFF. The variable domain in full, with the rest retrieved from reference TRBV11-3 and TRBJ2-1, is EAGVVQSPRYKIIEKKQPVAFWCNPISGHNTLYWYLQNLGQGPELLIRYENEEAVDDSQLPKDRFSAERLKGVDSTLKIQPAELGDSAVYLCASSLSPLAAAYNEQFFGPGTRLTVL.

The CDR3 DNA sequence: TGTGCCATCAGTTTCGATGGGCAGGGACCGGGAGGTGGCTACACCTTC. Translated, it gives CAISFDGQGPGGGYTF. This sequence joins TRBV10-3 and TRBJ1-2; TRBD1 is a possible D gene (5 bases). The length of the CDR3 is 16 residues. Germline V lookup: CDR1 ENHRY, CDR2 SYGVKD. V was trimmed by 5 bases and J by 7 bases, leaving 23 bases between them.

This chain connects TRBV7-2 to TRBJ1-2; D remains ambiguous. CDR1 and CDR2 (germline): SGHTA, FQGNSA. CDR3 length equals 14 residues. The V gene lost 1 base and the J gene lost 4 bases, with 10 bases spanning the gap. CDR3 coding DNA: TGTGCCAGCAGCTTAGGTGTTTATAGCTATGGCTACACCTTC. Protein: CASSLGVYSYGYTF.

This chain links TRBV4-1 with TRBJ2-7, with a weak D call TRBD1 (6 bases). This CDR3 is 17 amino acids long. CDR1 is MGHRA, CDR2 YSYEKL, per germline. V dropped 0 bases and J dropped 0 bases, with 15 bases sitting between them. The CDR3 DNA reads TGCGCCAGCAGCCAAGAGGCAGGGACATTCAGCTCCTACGAGCAGTACTTC. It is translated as CASSQEAGTFSSYEQYF.

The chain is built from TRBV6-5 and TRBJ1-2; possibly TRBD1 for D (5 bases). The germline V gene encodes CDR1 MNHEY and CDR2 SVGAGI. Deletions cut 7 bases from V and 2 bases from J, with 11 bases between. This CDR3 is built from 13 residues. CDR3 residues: CASTRALNYGYTF. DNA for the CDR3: TGTGCCAGCACCAGGGCATTAAACTATGGCTACACCTTC.

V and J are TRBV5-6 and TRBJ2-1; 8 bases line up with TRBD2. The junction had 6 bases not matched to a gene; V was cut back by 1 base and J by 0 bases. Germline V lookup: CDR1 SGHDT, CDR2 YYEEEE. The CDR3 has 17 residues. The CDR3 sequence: CASSLPRSGGSYNEQFF. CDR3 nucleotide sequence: TGTGCCAGCAGCTTGCCGCGGAGCGGGGGCTCCTACAATGAGCAGTTCTTC.

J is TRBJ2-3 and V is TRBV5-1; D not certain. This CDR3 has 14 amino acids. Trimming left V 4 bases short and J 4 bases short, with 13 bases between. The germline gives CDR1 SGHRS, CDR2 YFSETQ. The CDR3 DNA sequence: TGCGCCAGCAGCCCAGCGTGGCGTCCAGATACGCAGTATTTT. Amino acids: CASSPAWRPDTQYF.

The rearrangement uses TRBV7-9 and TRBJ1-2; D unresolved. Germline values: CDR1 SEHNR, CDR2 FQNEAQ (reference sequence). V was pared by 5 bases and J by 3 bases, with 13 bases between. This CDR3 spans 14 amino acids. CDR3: CASSVGQSYYGYTF. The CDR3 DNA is TGTGCCAGCAGCGTTGGGCAGAGCTACTATGGCTACACCTTC. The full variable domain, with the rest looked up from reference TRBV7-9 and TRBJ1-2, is DTGVSQNPRHKITKRGQNVTFRCDPISEHNRLYWYRQTLGQGPEFLTYFQNEAQLEKSRLLSDRFSAERPKGSFSTLEIQRTEQGDSAMYLCASSVGQSYYGYTFGSGTRLTVV.

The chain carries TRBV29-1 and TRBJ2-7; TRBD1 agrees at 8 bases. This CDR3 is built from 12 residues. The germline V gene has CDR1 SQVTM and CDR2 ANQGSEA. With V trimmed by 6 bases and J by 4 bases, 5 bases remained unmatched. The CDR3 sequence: CSVGTGRYEQYF. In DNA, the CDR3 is TGCAGCGTCGGGACAGGCCGGTACGAGCAGTACTTC.